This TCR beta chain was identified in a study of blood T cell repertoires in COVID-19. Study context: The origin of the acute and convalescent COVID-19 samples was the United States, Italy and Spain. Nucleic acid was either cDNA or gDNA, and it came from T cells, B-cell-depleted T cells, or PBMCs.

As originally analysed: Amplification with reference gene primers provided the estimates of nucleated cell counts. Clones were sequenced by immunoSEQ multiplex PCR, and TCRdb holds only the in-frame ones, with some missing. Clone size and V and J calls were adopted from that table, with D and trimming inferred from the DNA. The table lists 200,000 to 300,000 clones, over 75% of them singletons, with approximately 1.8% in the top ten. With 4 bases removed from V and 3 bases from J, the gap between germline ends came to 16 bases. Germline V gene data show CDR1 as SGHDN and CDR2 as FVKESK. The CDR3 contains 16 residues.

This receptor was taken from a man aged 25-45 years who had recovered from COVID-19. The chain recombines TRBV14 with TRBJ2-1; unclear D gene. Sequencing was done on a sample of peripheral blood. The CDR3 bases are TGTGCCAGCAGCCTGCTCGGTCAACGAGGCTACAATGAGCAGTTCTTC. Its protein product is CASSLLGQRGYNEQFF.